This TCR beta chain appears in the sequencing data of a study of patients and donors after allogeneic stem cell transplantation. This clonotype was detected only a few times. This CDR3 spans 15 amino acids. V lost 0 bases, J lost 0 bases, and 3 bases stayed unmatched. Germline V gene sequence: CDR1 DFQATT, CDR2 SNEGSKA (reference sequence). TCRdb itself ran the RT-PCR reads through MiXCR, one entry per CDR3 protein. This sample yields more than 150,000 distinct CDR3 sequences, of which 41% are seen a single time; about 33% belongs to the top ten. Sequencing was carried out using blood, either unsorted or a sorted T cell fraction (not recorded which). The sequence derives from a human donor who was either an allogeneic HSCT recipient or a stem cell or donor lymphocyte infusion donor (not recorded which). It is not recorded whose cells these are; they may come from a transplant donor. The V call is TRBV20-1, the J call TRBJ1-1; 8 nucleotides agree with TRBD1. The CDR3 nucleotides are TGCAGTGCTAGAGATGTGGGACAGGTGAACACTGAAGCTTTCTTT. This gives the protein CSARDVGQVNTEAFF.